The entry that follows covers one TCR beta chain sequence. CDR1 is MDHEN, CDR2 SYDVKM, per germline. The CDR3 consists of 14 residues. The V segment lost 2 bases and the J segment 8 bases; nucleotides outside the gene matches: 6. The data derive from a study of blood T cell repertoires in COVID-19. Study-level background: Samples of COVID-19 (acute and convalescent) were obtained from the United States, Italy and Spain. T cells, B-cell-depleted T cells, or PBMCs provided the cDNA or gDNA that served as material.

Source study methods: Amplified reference gene primers provided the basis for estimating nucleated cell counts. TCRdb's table, derived via immunoSEQ multiplex PCR, lists solely in-frame clones and lacks some. That table is the source of V, J and clone size, and D and trimming were worked out from the DNA. This table holds 9,000 to 10,000 clones, 80% to 90% found once. The chain joins TRBV28 to TRBJ1-5; 7 nucleotides line up with TRBD1. Sample: peripheral blood. The TCR was taken from a man aged 55 to 70 with active COVID-19. For the CDR3, the DNA is TGTGCCAGCAGTTTAACAGGGGTAAGAAAGCCCCAGCATTTT. Translation: CASSLTGVRKPQHF.